This T cell receptor beta chain was identified during a study of blood T cell repertoires in COVID-19. CDR3 length: 16 residues. Per germline, CDR1 SQVTM and CDR2 ANQGSEA. Trimming shortened V by 6 bases and J by 4 bases, and 21 bases separated the two germline ends. Only in-frame clones appear in the TCRdb table, and some are missing; sequencing was by immunoSEQ multiplex PCR. The sample lists about 430,000 clones, 88% occurring once. Sequenced material: PBMCs or T cells enriched from blood (not recorded which). This chain uses TRBV29-1 with TRBJ2-2; a possible D gene is TRBD2 (6 bases). The origin of this receptor is a woman between 25 and 40 years old with acute COVID-19. The CDR3 spells CSVLPSGTELTGELFF. DNA for the CDR3: TGCAGCGTCCTACCTTCTGGGACTGAACTCACCGGGGAGCTGTTTTTT.